This T cell receptor (beta chain) derives from a study of blood T cell repertoires in COVID-19. About the research overall: Sources were T cells, B-cell-depleted T cells, or PBMCs; the material itself was cDNA or gDNA.

The V gene's germline CDR1 is MDHEN and CDR2 SYDVKM. V lost 7 bases to trimming and J lost 0 bases, with 13 bases between them. The CDR3 is 15 residues long. The sample holds a few counts of this clone. Participants had their cohort set by participant-reported clinical history. Using immunoSEQ multiplex PCR, the repertoire was profiled, and TCRdb retains in-frame clones only, with some absent. The data show roughly 300,000 clones, about 92% seen once. The sequencing input was PBMCs or T cells enriched from blood (not recorded which). The sequence was obtained from a woman aged 25-40 years who had recovered from COVID-19. The V gene is TRBV28, the J gene TRBJ1-3, with D possibly being TRBD1 (5 bases). Here the CDR3 reads CASTSPGYSGNTIYF. The CDR3, as DNA: TGTGCCAGCACCTCTCCAGGGTACTCTGGAAACACCATATATTTT. The full variable domain, its missing parts supplied by reference TRBV28 and TRBJ1-3, is DVKVTQSSRYLVKRTGEKVFLECVQDMDHENMFWYRQDPGLGLRLIYFSYDVKMKEKGDIPEGYSVSREKKERFSLILESASTNQTSMYLCASTSPGYSGNTIYFGEGSWLTVV.